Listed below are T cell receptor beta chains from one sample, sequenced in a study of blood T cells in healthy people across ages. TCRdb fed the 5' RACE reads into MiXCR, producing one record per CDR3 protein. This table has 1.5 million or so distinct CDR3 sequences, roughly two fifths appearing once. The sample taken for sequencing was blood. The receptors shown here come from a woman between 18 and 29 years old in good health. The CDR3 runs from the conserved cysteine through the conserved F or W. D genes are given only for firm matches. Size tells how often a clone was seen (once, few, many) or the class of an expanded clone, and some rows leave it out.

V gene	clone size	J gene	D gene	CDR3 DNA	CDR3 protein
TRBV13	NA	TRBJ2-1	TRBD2	TGTGCCAGCAGCCTAGAGGGTAGGACTAGCCCTACCTACAATGAGCAGTTCTTC	CASSLEGRTSPTYNEQFF
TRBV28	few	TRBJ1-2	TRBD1	TGTGCCAGCAGTGCCCTTGACAGGGAAGGCTACACCTTC	CASSALDREGYTF
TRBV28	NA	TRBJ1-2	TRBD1	TGTGCCAGCAGTTTCCGGGACAGGCCAGGATACACCTTC	CASSFRDRPGYTF
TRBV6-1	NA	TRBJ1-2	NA	TGTGCCAGCAGATCGGACGGGATATCTAACTATGGCTACACCTTC	CASRSDGISNYGYTF
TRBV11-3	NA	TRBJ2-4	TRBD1	TGTGCCAGCAGCCGGGACAGGGAGGCAAACATTCAGTACTTC	CASSRDREANIQYF
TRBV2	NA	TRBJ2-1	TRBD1	TGTGCCAGCAGTGAGGGGGACAGGGGGCACGAGCAGTTCTTC	CASSEGDRGHEQFF
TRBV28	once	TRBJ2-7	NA	TGTGCCAGCAGTTTTGGGGCTGGCGACGAGCAGTACTTC	CASSFGAGDEQYF
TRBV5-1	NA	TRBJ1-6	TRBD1	TGCGCCAGCAGCAGTACGGGACAGGGTAATTCACCCCTCCACTTT	CASSSTGQGNSPLHF
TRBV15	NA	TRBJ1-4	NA	TGTGCCACCAGCAGAGATGGCCTCAGGGTCACTAATGAAAAACTGTTTTTT	CATSRDGLRVTNEKLFF
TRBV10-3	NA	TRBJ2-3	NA	TGTGCCATCAGTGAGTCGAGGGCAACAGATACGCAGTATTTT	CAISESRATDTQYF
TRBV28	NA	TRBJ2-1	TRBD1	TGTGCCAGCAGGACACAGGGGGCAGGTAGAAATGAGCAGTTCTTC	CASRTQGAGRNEQFF
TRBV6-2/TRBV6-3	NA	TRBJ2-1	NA	TGTGCCAGCAGTTACTCGATTAGCCCCAACTACAATGAGCAGTTCTTC	CASSYSISPNYNEQFF
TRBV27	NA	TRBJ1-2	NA	TGTGCCAGCAGACCGACGCTCGACAAGGACTATGGCTACACCTTC	CASRPTLDKDYGYTF
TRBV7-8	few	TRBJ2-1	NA	TGTGCCAGCGCTCTTTGGCGGGCCGGAGTCTACAATGAGCAGTTCTTC	CASALWRAGVYNEQFF
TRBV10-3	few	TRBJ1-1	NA	TGTGCCATCAGTCAAGGGACGACTGAAGCTTTCTTT	CAISQGTTEAFF
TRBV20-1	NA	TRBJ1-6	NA	TGCAGTGGGGGAGCAGGTTCTTCACCCCTCCACTTT	CSGGAGSSPLHF
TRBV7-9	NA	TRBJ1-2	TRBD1	TGTGCCAGCAGCGACGGGACAGGGTGGCCCTATGGCTACACCTTC	CASSDGTGWPYGYTF
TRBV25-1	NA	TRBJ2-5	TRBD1	TGTGCCAGCAGCAACACCCGGGGACAGCAAGAGACCCAGTACTTC	CASSNTRGQQETQYF
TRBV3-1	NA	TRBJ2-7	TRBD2	TGTGCCAGCAGCCAAGTGTCGGGGGGGCCTTACAATGAGCAGTACTTC	CASSQVSGGPYNEQYF
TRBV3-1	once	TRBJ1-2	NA	TGTGCCAGCAGCCTCGGAGGGCAGTCAAGACATGGCTACACCTTC	CASSLGGQSRHGYTF
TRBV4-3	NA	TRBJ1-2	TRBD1	TGCGCCAGCAGCCAAGATACAGGGGTAAGGAGCTACACCTTC	CASSQDTGVRSYTF
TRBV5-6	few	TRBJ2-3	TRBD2	TGTGCCAGCAGCCCTGGACTAGCGGGAGTTGGACGGTTCGCAGATACGCAGTATTTT	CASSPGLAGVGRFADTQYF
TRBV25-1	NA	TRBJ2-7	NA	TGTGCCAGCAGCGTAGGTGTGAATGAGCAGTACTTC	CASSVGVNEQYF
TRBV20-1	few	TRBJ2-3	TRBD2	TGCAGTGCTCCGCGGCGGGAGAAGGTAGATACGCAGTATTTT	CSAPRREKVDTQYF
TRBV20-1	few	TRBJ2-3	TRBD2	TGCAGTGCTAGGGGACAGGAGATACGGACTAGCGGTGTTGGAGATACGCAGTATTTT	CSARGQEIRTSGVGDTQYF
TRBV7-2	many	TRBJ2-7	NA	TGTGCCAGCAGCTTAGCGGGACGCTTCTACGAGCAGTACTTC	CASSLAGRFYEQYF
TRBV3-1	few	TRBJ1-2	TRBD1	TGTGCCAGCAGCCAAAGGGGGCAAGCTAACTATGGCTACACCTTC	CASSQRGQANYGYTF
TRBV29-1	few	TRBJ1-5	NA	TGCAGCGTTGTTTTATCCCAGGGTATCAATCAGCCCCAGCATTTT	CSVVLSQGINQPQHF
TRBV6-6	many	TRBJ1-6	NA	TGTGCCAGCGGCAAGGATTCACCCCTCCACTTT	CASGKDSPLHF
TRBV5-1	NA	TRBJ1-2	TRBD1	TGCGCCAGCAGCGTCCGGGACAGAAACTATGGCTACACCTTC	CASSVRDRNYGYTF
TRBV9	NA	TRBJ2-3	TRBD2	TGTGCCAAGTTAGCGGGTGACGGGGATACGCAGTATTTT	CAKLAGDGDTQYF
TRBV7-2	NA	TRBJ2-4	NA	TGTGCCAGCAGCAAGACCCTGTCCCAAAACATTCAGTACTTC	CASSKTLSQNIQYF
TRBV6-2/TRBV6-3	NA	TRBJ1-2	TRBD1	TGTGCCAGCAATGACAGGGTATGGGGCTACACCTTC	CASNDRVWGYTF
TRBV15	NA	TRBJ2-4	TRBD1	TGTGCCACCAGTACGCAGGGGGTGGTCAAAAACATTCAGTACTTC	CATSTQGVVKNIQYF
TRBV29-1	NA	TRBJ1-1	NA	TGCAGCGTTGACAGCTCTAACACTGAAGCTTTCTTT	CSVDSSNTEAFF
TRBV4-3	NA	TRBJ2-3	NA	TGCGCCAGCAGCCAGAGGGCAGCTGGCACAGATACGCAGTATTTT	CASSQRAAGTDTQYF
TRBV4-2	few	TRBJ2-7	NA	TGTGCCAGCAGCCAAGGCCCGACAGACTCCTACGAGCAGTACTTC	CASSQGPTDSYEQYF
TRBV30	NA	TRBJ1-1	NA	TGTGCCTGGAGTGTAGAGGTTTACACTGAAGCTTTCTTT	CAWSVEVYTEAFF
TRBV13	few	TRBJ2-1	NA	TGTGCCAGCAGGCGTTTATTCGCCGTCGCGGCTAAGCAGTTCTTC	CASRRLFAVAAKQFF
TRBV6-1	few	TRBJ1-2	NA	TGTGCCAGCGAGGGAAACTATGGCTACACCTTC	CASEGNYGYTF
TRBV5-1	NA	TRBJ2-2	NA	TGCGCCAGCAGCCCCGTCGGGGAAACCGGGGAGCTGTTTTTT	CASSPVGETGELFF
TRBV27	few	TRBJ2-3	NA	TGTGCCAGCAGTTTTGACCCCGTCGTCACAGATACGCAGTATTTT	CASSFDPVVTDTQYF
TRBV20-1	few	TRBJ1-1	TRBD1	TGCAGTGCTAAACAGGGGAGGAACACTGAAGCTTTCTTT	CSAKQGRNTEAFF
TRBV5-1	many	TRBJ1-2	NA	TGCGCCAGCAGCTTGGAGGCACACCCCGGCGATGGCTACACCTTC	CASSLEAHPGDGYTF
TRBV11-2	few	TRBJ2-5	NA	TGTGCCAGCACCCTCGGGACGGTACAAGAGACCCAGTACTTC	CASTLGTVQETQYF
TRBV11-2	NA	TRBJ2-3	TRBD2	TGTGCCAGCAGCTTAGTACTAGCGGGAGAGCTAGATACGCAGTATTTT	CASSLVLAGELDTQYF
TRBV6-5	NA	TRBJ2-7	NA	TGTGCCAGCAGTATGGGACAACCAATGCGCGAGCAGTACTTC	CASSMGQPMREQYF
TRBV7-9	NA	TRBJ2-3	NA	TGTGCCAGCAGCAGGGGGATGACCACAGATACGCAGTATTTT	CASSRGMTTDTQYF
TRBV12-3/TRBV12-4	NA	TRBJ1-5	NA	TGTGCCAGCAACAGAGAAAGCAATCAGCCCCAGCATTTT	CASNRESNQPQHF
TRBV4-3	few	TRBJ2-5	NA	TGCGCCAGCAGCCAAGGGTCACGGCAGTACTTC	CASSQGSRQYF
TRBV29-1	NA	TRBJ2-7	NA	TGCAGCGTTGAAGATAGGAAGGGAACTGAGCAGTACTTC	CSVEDRKGTEQYF